This passage covers 13 T cell receptor beta chains from one sample sequenced in a study of response to subunit inactivated influenza vaccine. TCRdb re-called the RT-PCR reads with MiXCR, one entry per CDR3 protein. This table holds a few hundred thousand distinct CDR3 sequences, 21% found once. Here the sequenced sample was PBMCs from blood, taken 21 months after vaccination. The receptors stem from a man aged 45 to 70 who received an inactivated influenza vaccine.

The chain employs TRBV6-2 or TRBV6-3 and TRBJ1-5, with D unresolved. Trimming left V 4 bases short and J 4 bases short, with 11 bases between. Germline-derived CDR1 and CDR2 are MNHEY and SVGEGT. This CDR3 has 14 residues. This chain's CDR3 is CASSWVGRNQPQHF. The CDR3 DNA sequence: TGTGCCAGCAGTTGGGTCGGCCGGAATCAGCCCCAGCATTTT.

V usage is TRBV19 and J usage is TRBJ1-5; D is possibly TRBD1 (5 bases). The CDR3 length is 14 residues. The germline V gene encodes CDR1 LNHDA and CDR2 SQIVND (reference sequence). V lost 2 bases and J lost 4, with 9 bases in between. CDR3: CASSIRAGNQPQHF. Here the CDR3 DNA reads TGTGCCAGTAGTATACGGGCAGGGAATCAGCCCCAGCATTTT.

This rearrangement joins TRBV19 to TRBJ2-7, with unresolved D. The CDR3 is 15 residues long. With 5 bases removed from V and 1 base from J, the gap between germline ends came to 15 bases. Germline V gene lookup returns CDR1 LNHDA and CDR2 SQIVND (reference sequence). The CDR3 loop is CASSDRPDTSYEQYF. CDR3 nucleotides: TGTGCCAGTAGTGACCGGCCAGATACTTCCTACGAGCAGTACTTC.

This clonotype was seen only a few times. The chain combines TRBV7-9 with TRBJ2-1; D gene uncertain. CDR1 and CDR2 (germline): SEHNR, FQNEAQ (reference sequence). V was pared by 3 bases and J by 0 bases, with 12 bases between. The CDR3 is made up of 16 amino acids. DNA for the CDR3: TGTGCCAGCAGCTTCGCCCCACGGCGCTCCTACAATGAGCAGTTCTTC. As protein: CASSFAPRRSYNEQFF.

This clonotype was recorded many times. The chain joins TRBV11-2 to TRBJ1-6; D is undetermined. This CDR3 spans 15 amino acids. Germline V gene data show CDR1 as SGHAT and CDR2 as FQNNGV. V shed 2 bases and J shed 4 bases, with 9 bases lying between them. DNA for the CDR3: TGTGCCAGCAGCTTACAGGTTTCTTATAATTCACCCCTCCACTTT. This codes for CASSLQVSYNSPLHF.

The rearrangement uses TRBV9 and TRBJ1-3; TRBD1 agrees at 7 bases. The CDR3 loop spans 15 amino acids. Losses at the gene ends were 3 bases for V and 2 bases for J; bases not matched to a gene: 5. CDR1 is SGDLS, CDR2 YYNGEE, per germline. CDR3 nucleotide sequence: TGTGCCAGCAGCGGAACAGGGGTACCTGGAAACACCATATATTTT. Its protein product is CASSGTGVPGNTIYF.

Ten or more counts support this clonotype. The chain employs TRBV20-1 and TRBJ1-4; D is ambiguous. The ends were cut back, 2 bases at V and 13 bases at J, with 11 bases in the middle. CDR3 length equals 11 residues. Germline CDR1 reads DFQATT; CDR2 reads SNEGSKA (reference sequence). The CDR3 bases are TGCAGTGCTAGAATTTCGGAGCGACTGTTTTTT. This sequence encodes CSARISERLFF.

This rearrangement joins TRBV28 to TRBJ2-7, with D maybe TRBD2 (7 bases). V was clipped by 10 bases and J by 3 bases, with 13 bases between them. The CDR3 runs to 12 residues. CDR1 and CDR2 (germline): MDHEN, SYDVKM. DNA of the CDR3: TGTGCCACAAGGGGGGGTATCTACGAGCAGTACTTC. Translated, it gives CATRGGIYEQYF.

V usage is TRBV28 and J usage is TRBJ2-2; D is possibly TRBD1 (6 bases). Germline CDR1 and CDR2: MDHEN and SYDVKM. This CDR3 has 16 amino acids. Trimming shortened V by 5 bases and J by 4 bases, and 17 bases separated the two germline ends. CDR3 in amino acids: CASSLGQSFGTGELFF. The CDR3 DNA sequence: TGTGCCAGCAGTCTGGGACAATCCTTCGGCACCGGGGAGCTGTTTTTT.

The sample holds many counts of this clonotype. The J gene is TRBJ1-1, the V gene TRBV5-1; tentatively, D is TRBD1 (5 bases). Germline lookup yields CDR1 SGHRS and CDR2 YFSETQ. Trimming took off 2 bases at V and 7 bases at J, with 18 bases between the two ends. There are 15 residues in the CDR3. Here the CDR3 reads CASSLRTGGTSEAFF. The CDR3 region has the DNA TGCGCCAGCAGCTTACGGACGGGCGGGACCAGTGAAGCTTTCTTT.

This clonotype was seen a handful of times. The chain recombines TRBV5-1 with TRBJ1-6, with a weak D call TRBD1 (5 bases). Deletions cut 1 base from V and 7 bases from J, with 18 bases between. The germline CDR1 and CDR2 sequences are SGHRS and YFSETQ. The CDR3 covers 17 residues. CDR3 region: CASSLRMYASGNSPLHF. CDR3 nucleotides: TGCGCCAGCAGCTTGCGGATGTACGCCTCAGGGAATTCACCCCTCCACTTT. The entire variable domain, with the rest obtained from reference TRBV5-1 and TRBJ1-6, is as follows: KAGVTQTPRYLIKTRGQQVTLSCSPISGHRSVSWYQQTPGQGLQFLFEYFSETQRNKGNFPGRFSGRQFSNSRSEMNVSTLELGDSALYLCASSLRMYASGNSPLHFGNGTRLTVT.

In its sample, this clonotype was seen a few times. The J gene is TRBJ2-7, the V gene TRBV20-1; 8 positions agree with TRBD2. CDR1 is DFQATT, CDR2 SNEGSKA, per germline (reference sequence). J was trimmed by 3 bases and V by 7 bases; bases with no gene match: 8. The CDR3 has 13 amino acids. The CDR3 loop reads CSVPGRGDYEQYF. CDR3 DNA: TGCAGTGTCCCCGGGAGGGGGGACTACGAGCAGTACTTC.

This clonotype was counted only a few times. The gene calls are TRBV5-4 and TRBJ1-6; D gene uncertain. The V end was cut by 0 bases, the J end by 8 bases, with 18 bases between. Germline V gene lookup returns CDR1 SGHNT and CDR2 YYREEE (reference sequence). The CDR3 has 17 residues. In nucleotides, the CDR3 is TGTGCCAGCAGCTTGGGAGGAAATTCTTTTATCCATTCACCCCTCCACTTT. Amino acid sequence: CASSLGGNSFIHSPLHF.